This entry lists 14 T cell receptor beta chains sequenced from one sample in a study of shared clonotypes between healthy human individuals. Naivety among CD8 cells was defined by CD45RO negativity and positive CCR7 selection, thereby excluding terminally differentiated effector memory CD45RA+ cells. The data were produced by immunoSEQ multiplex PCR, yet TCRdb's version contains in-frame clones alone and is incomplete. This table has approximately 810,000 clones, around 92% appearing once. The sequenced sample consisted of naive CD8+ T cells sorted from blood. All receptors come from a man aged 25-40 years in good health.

The CDR3: CASSPPDREQYF. DNA of the CDR3: TGTGCCAGCAGTCCACCGGATCGCGAGCAGTACTTC. The chain carries TRBV27 and TRBJ2-7; D unclear. V lost 5 bases and J lost 6, with 11 bases in between. The CDR3 consists of 12 residues. Germline values: CDR1 MNHEY, CDR2 SMNVEV (reference sequence).

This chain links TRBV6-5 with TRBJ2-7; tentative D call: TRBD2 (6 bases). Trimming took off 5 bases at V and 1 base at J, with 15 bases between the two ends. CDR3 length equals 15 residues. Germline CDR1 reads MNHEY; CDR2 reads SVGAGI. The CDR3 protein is CASSLFGSGSYEQYF. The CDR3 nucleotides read TGTGCCAGCAGTCTCTTCGGGAGTGGTTCCTACGAGCAGTACTTC.

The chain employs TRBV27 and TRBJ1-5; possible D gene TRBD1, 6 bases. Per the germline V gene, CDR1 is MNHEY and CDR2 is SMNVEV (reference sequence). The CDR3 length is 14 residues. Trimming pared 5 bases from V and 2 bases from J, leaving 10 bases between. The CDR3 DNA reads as TGTGCCAGCAGTATTAGGGGGGGCAATCAGCCCCAGCATTTT. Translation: CASSIRGGNQPQHF.

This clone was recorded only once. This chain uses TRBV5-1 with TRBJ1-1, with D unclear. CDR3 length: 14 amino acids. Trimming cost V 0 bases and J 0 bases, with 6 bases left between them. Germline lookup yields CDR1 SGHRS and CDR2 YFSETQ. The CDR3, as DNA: TGCGCCAGCAGCTTGGGGTGGGTGAACACTGAAGCTTTCTTT. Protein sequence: CASSLGWVNTEAFF.

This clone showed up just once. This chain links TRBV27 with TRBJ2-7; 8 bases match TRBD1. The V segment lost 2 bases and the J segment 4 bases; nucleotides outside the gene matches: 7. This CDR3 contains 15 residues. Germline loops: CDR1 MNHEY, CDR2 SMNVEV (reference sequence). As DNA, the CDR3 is TGTGCCAGCAGTTTACGCCGGGACAGGCTATACGAGCAGTACTTC. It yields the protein CASSLRRDRLYEQYF.

In DNA, the CDR3 is TGTGCCAGCAGTGAAAGGGGGGACTTTCTAGAAAAACTGTTTTTT. Amino acids: CASSERGDFLEKLFF. The rearrangement uses TRBV25-1 and TRBJ1-4, with TRBD1 as a possible D gene (6 bases). The V end was cut by 2 bases, the J end by 8 bases, with 15 bases between. The CDR3 length is 15 residues. Germline CDR1 reads MGHDK; CDR2 reads SYGVNS.

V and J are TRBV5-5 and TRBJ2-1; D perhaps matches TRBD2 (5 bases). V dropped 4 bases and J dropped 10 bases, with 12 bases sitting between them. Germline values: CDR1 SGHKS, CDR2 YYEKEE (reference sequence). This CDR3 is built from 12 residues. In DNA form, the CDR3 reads TGTGCCAGCAGCCTCGGACTGACGGAGCAGTTCTTC. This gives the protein CASSLGLTEQFF.

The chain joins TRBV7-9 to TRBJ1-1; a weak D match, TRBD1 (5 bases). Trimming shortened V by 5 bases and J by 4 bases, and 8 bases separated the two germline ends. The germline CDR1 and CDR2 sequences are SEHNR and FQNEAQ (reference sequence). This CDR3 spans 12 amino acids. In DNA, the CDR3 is TGTGCCAGCAGCCCAGGGTTCACTGAAGCTTTCTTT. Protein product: CASSPGFTEAFF.

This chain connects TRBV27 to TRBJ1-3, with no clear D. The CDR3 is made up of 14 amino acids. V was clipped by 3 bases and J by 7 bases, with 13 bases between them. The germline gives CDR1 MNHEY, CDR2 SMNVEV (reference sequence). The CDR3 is CASSLVSPPNTIYF. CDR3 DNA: TGTGCCAGCAGTTTGGTTTCCCCCCCCAACACCATATATTTT.

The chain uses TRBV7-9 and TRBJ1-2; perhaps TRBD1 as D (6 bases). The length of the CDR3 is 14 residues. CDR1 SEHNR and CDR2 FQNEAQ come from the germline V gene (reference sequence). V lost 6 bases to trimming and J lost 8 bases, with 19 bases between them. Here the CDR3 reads CASRGGWPVGGYTF. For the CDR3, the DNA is TGTGCCAGCAGGGGGGGCTGGCCAGTGGGCGGCTACACCTTC.

Written as DNA, the CDR3 is TGTGCCAGTAGTATGGGGAGCCACTTTGACACCGGGGAGCTGTTTTTT. Residues: CASSMGSHFDTGELFF. The chain uses TRBV19 and TRBJ2-2; D is perhaps TRBD2 (5 bases). The CDR3 length is 16 residues. The ends were cut back, 3 bases at V and 3 bases at J, with 14 bases in the middle. Germline assignment: CDR1 LNHDA and CDR2 SQIVND (reference sequence).

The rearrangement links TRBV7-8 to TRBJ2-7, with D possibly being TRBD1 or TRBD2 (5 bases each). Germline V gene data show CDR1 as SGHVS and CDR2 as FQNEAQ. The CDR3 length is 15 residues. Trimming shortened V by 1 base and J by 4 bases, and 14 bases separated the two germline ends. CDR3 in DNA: TGTGCCAGCAGCTTAGGGGGCCAGGGACGATACGAGCAGTACTTC. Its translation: CASSLGGQGRYEQYF.

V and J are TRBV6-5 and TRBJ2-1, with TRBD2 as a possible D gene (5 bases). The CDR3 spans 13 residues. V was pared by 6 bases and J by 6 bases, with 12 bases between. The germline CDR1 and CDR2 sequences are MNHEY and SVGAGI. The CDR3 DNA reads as TGTGCCAGCAGCCCCTCTAGCCCCAATGAGCAGTTCTTC. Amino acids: CASSPSSPNEQFF.

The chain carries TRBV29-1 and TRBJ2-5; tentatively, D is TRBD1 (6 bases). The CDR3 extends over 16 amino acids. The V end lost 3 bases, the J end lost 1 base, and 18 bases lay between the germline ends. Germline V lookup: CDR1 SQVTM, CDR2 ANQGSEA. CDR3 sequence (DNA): TGCAGCGTTGAGGGCCAGGTGGACAGCATCCAAGAGACCCAGTACTTC. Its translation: CSVEGQVDSIQETQYF.